The sequence of this TCR beta chain was determined in a study of beta chain features in type 1 diabetes. CD45RO/CCR7/CD25/CD127/CD95/CD27 separated CD4+ naive, central memory, regulatory and stem cell-like memory cells by sorting. Post-sort purity exceeded 95% for all sorted populations. All of the isolated RNA was reverse transcribed, so expressed TCRB transcripts were sequenced. TCRdb's copy holds only in-frame clones and misses some; the assay was immunoSEQ multiplex PCR. Among 250,000 to 350,000 clones listed, about 14% were seen once. V was clipped by 3 bases and J by 7 bases, with 6 bases between them. CDR3 length: 12 amino acids. CDR1 and CDR2 from the germline V gene are LNHDA and SQIVND (reference sequence).

V usage is TRBV19 and J usage is TRBJ1-4, with no clear D. The sequence was collected from a man aged 25-45 years in good health. Sample: central memory CD4+ T cells from blood. In DNA form, the CDR3 reads TGTGCCAGTAGTATTACGTCTGAAAAACTGTTTTTT. This gives the protein CASSITSEKLFF.